The 3 T cell receptor beta chains in this list originate from one sample, sequenced in a study of graft-versus-host responses after intestinal transplantation. Here immunoSEQ multiplex PCR was the method, and the copy in TCRdb shows in-frame clones only, minus some. The sample records 80,000 to 100,000 clones, roughly 90% being singletons. Antigens for these TCRs are unknown. The sequenced sample was unstimulated CD4+ T cells sorted from spleen or lymph node cells, obtained before intestinal transplant. These receptors were obtained from a human donor who received an intestinal transplant.

The chain links TRBV5-1 to TRBJ2-7; 8 nucleotides agree with TRBD1. Germline V gene data show CDR1 as SGHRS and CDR2 as YFSETQ. This CDR3 has 13 residues. The junction had 2 bases not matched to a gene; V was cut back by 2 bases and J by 4 bases. The CDR3, as DNA: TGCGCCAGCAGCTTACAGGGGGATTACGAGCAGTACTTC. This sequence encodes CASSLQGDYEQYF.

The V and J genes are TRBV19 and TRBJ1-1; 7 positions match TRBD1. V shed 2 bases, J shed 5 bases, and the junction held 8 bases outside the gene matches. CDR3 length: 15 residues. CDR1 is LNHDA and CDR2 is SQIVND in the germline V gene (reference sequence). CDR3 in DNA: TGTGCCAGTAGTATACCAGGGGGACAGAGGACTGAAGCTTTCTTT. Translating gives CASSIPGGQRTEAFF.

The chain is built from TRBV21-1 and TRBJ2-6; TRBD2 is the table's D call and was not checked against the DNA. TRBV21-1 is termed a pseudogene. This CDR3 comprises 17 residues. The chain's CDR3 is CASSKGGTNSGANVLTF. The CDR3, as DNA: TGTGCCAGCAGCAAGGGGGGGACAAACTCTGGGGCCAACGTCCTGACTTTC.